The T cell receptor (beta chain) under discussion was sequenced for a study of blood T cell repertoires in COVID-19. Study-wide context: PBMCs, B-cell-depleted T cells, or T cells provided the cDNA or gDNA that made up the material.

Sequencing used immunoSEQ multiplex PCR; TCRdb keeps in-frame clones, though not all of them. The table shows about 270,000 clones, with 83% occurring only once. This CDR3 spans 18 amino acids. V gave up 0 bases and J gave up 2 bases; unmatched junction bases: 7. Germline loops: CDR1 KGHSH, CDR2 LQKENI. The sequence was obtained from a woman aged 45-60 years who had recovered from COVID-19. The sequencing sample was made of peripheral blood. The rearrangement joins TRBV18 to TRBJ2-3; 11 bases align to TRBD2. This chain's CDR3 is CASSPPLAGGRLTDTQYF. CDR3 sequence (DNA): TGTGCCAGCTCACCACCCCTAGCGGGAGGACGACTCACAGATACGCAGTATTTT.